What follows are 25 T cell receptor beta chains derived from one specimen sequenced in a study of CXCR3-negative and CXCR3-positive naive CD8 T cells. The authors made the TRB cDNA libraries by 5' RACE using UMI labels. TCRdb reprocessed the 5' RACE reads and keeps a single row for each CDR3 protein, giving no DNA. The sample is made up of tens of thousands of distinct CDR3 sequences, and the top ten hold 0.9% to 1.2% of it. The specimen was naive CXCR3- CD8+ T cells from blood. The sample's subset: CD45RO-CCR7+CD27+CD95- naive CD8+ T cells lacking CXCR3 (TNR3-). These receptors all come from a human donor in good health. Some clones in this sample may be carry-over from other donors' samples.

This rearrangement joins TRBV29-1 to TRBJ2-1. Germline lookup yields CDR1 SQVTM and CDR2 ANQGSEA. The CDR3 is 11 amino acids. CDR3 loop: CSAIDYNEQFF.

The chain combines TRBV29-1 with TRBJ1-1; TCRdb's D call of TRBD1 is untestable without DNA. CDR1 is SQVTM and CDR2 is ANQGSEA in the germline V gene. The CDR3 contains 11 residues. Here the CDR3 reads CSVGGTVAAFF.

The CDR3 loop reads CASSIGGKFDQPQHF. The chain combines TRBV21-1 with TRBJ1-5; TCRdb outputs TRBD1, but without DNA this stays unchecked. TRBV21-1 is described as a pseudogene. This CDR3 has 15 residues.

This CDR3 is CASSLAPLYEQYF. The chain is built from TRBV7-2 and TRBJ2-7. The length of the CDR3 is 13 residues. Germline V gene lookup returns CDR1 SGHTA and CDR2 FQGNSA.

The CDR3 reads CASSHWTASYEQYF. The rearrangement joins TRBV14 to TRBJ2-7; TCRdb's D gene call, TRBD1, goes unchecked for lack of DNA. The CDR3 length is 14 residues. Germline V gene sequence: CDR1 SGHDN, CDR2 FVKESK.

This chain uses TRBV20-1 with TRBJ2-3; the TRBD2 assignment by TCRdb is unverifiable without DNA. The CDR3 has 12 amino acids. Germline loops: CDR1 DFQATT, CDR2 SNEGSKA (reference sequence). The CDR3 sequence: CSAREGTIAQYF.

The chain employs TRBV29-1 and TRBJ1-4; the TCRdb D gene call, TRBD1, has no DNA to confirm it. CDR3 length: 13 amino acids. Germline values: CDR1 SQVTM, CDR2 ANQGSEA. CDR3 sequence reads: CSVVEGAAEKLFF.

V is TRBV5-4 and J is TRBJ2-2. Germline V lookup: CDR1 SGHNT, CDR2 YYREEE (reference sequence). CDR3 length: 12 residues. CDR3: CASSLYPGELFF.

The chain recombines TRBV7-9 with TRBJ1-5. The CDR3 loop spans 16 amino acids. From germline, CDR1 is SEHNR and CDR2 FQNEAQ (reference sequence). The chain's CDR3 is CASSLYSGPSYQPQHF.

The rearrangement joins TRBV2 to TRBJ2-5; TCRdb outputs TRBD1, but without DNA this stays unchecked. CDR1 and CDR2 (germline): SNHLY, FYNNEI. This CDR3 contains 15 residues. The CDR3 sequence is CASSETGAKGETQYF. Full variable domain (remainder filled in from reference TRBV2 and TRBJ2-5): EPEVTQTPSHQVTQMGQEVILRCVPISNHLYFYWYRQILGQKVEFLVSFYNNEISEKSEIFDDQFSVERPDGSNFTLKIRSTKLEDSAMYFCASSETGAKGETQYFGPGTRLLVL.

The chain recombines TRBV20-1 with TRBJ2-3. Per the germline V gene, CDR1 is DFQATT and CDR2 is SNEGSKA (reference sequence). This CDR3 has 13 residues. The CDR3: CSAMDEVGDTQYF.

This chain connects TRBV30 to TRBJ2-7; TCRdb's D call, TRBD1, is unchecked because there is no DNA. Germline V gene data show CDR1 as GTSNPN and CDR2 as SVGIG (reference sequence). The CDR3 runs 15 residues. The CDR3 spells CAWSLRTGGGYEQYF.

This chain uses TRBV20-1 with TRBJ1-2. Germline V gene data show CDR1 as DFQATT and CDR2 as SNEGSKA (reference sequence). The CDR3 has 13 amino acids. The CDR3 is CSARDTVNYGYTF.

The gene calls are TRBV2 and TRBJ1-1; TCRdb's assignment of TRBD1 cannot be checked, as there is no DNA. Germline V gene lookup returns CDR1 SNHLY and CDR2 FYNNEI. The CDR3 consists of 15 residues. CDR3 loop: CASSEEGGMNTEAFF.

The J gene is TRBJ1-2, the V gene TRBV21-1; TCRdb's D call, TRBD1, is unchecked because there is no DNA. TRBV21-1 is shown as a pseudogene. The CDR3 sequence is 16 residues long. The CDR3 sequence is CASSNRVDSVARGYTF.

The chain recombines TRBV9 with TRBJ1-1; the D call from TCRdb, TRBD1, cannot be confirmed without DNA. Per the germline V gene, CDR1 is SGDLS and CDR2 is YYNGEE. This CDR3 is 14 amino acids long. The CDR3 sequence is CASSPKTGLTEAFF.

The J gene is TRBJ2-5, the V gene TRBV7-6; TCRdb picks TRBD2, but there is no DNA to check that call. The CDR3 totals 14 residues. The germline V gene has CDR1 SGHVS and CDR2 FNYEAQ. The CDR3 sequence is CASSLERGEETQYF.

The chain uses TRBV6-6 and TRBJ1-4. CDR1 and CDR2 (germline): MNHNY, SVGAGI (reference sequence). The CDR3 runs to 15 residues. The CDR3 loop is CASSKMTSTNEKLFF.

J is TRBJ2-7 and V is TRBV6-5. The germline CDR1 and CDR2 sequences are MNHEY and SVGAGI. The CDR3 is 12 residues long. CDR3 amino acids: CASSDLGYEQYF.

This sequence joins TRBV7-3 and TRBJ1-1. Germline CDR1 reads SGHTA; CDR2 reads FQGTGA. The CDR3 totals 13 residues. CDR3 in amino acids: CASSPTANTEAFF.

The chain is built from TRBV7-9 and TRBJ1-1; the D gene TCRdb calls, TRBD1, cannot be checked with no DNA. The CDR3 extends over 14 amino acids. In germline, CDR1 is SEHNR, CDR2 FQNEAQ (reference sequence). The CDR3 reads CASSPSHGRPEAFF.

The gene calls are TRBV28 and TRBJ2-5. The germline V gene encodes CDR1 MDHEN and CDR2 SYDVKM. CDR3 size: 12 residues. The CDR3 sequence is CASSWEGETQYF.

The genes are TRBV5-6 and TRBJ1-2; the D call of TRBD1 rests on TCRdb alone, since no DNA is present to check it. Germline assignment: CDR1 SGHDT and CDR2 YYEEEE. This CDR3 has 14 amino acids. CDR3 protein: CASSRDGGVYGYTF.

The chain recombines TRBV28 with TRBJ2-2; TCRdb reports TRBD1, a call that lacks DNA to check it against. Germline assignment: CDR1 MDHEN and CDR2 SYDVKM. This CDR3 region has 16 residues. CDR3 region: CASTSQGTPNTGELFF.

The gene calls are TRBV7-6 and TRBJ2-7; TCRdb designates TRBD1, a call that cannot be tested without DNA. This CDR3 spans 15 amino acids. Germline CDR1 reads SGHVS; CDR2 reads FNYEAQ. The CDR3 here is CASSGQKLFTHEQYF.